The sequence of this T cell receptor beta chain was determined in a study of cytomegalovirus exposure and HLA in healthy donors. Looking at the study overall: Tens of millions of unique TCRs from HLA-typed donors were held in an early release of data. General study findings and limits: Rare TCR sequences dominated, though some public TCRs recurred in many donors. The CMV antigen specificity of a few CMV-associated chains was confirmed through in vitro analysis.

As concerns this clone: Its antigen remains unidentified.

Among the donors, all were healthy bone marrow donors. With 60 Vbeta and 13 Jbeta primers, the PCR was carried out. This table comes from immunoSEQ multiplex PCR, and its TCRdb copy is limited to in-frame clones, with some not included. The data show 150,000 or so clones, 77% seen once. Sequenced: PBMCs. The clonotype comes from a male donor in good health and CMV-seropositive.

The CDR3 loop is CASSPSGQGTHGYTF. In nucleotides, the CDR3 is TGTGCCAGCAGTCCATCGGGACAGGGGACCCATGGCTACACCTTC. This rearrangement joins TRBV6-4 to TRBJ1-2; 10 nucleotides line up with TRBD1. CDR1 MRHNA and CDR2 SNTAGT come from the germline V gene. V was clipped by 5 bases and J by 6 bases; unmatched bases: 9. The CDR3 consists of 15 residues.